The following is a T cell receptor beta chain sequence with its context. Its antigen target is currently unknown. There are no base qualities to consult, and no much larger clone falls within one base. The library was built by means of the immunoSEQ multiplex PCR assay. For the multiplex PCR, a mixture combining 60 forward primers for TCR Vbeta segments and 13 reverse primers for TCR Jbeta segments was used. Amplification of the CDR3 region of rearranged TCR beta genes was performed with a multiplex PCR assay on genomic DNA. Amplified TCR beta libraries were sequenced as 87-base-pair reads on the Illumina HiSeq System. In the source study's methods: In a later analysis, approximately 74 million unique TCR beta chains were counted across the roughly 700 repertoires, and around 10 million of these chains were shared by at least two donors. A nearest-neighbor algorithm error-corrected the raw reads and collapsed the reads into unique sequences, merging closely related sequences to remove PCR and sequencing errors. Alignment of CDR3 sequences to IMGT reference sequences was used to assign V, D and J gene segments. For a sequence to be retained, at least a six-nucleotide match to both a V gene segment and a J gene segment was required. Rearrangements were called productive when the CDR3 lacked stop codons and stayed in frame with V and J; all others were non-productive. Following IMGT convention, CDR3 was defined as the stretch from the second conserved V-encoded cysteine up to the conserved J-encoded phenylalanine. In an earlier analysis of 550 to 650 of the donors, sequences lacking an unambiguous match to a single V gene segment were excluded. An earlier analysis of approximately 590 of the donors classified V segments as functional when productive rearrangements were above 56.7% and as segregating when the standard deviation between donors was above 5%. A statistical classification framework was developed to diagnose cytomegalovirus status using the catalog of TCR beta chain sequences. In a later analysis, V and J genes were assigned by comparing TCR nucleotide sequences against IMGT/GENE-DB human TR gene sequences. A later analysis assigned CDR3 sequences and most-parsimonious VDJ recombination scenarios with the TCRdist pipeline. In a later analysis, each TCR beta chain was defined by its CDR3 amino acid sequence together with its V-gene family, and reads without a unique V-gene family were excluded. A later analysis removed nearly 600 highly shared, low-generation-probability nucleotide sequences to deal with suspected cross-contamination and a sequencing artifact. For each public chain, a later analysis derived a clonal expansion index from normalized ranks of inferred template counts within each repertoire. A later analysis computed generation probabilities with a VDJ recombination model fitted to out-of-frame rearrangements, and checked the results against IGoR. In a later analysis, TCR-TCR, TCR-HLA and TCR-CMV co-occurrence was scored with hypergeometric tests, and a repertoire-size bias correction was applied to TCR pairs. A later analysis estimated false discovery rates by permuting HLA or CMV assignments 20 times. In a later analysis, co-occurring TCRs were grouped with DBSCAN, and TCRdist sequence similarity was added when clustering was performed within HLA-allele-positive subsets. Co-occurrence clustering excluded repertoires with fewer than 30,000 or more than 120,000 public chains, plus five with anomalous nucleotide sharing. TCRdb limited this immuneACCESS table to in-frame rearrangements with V and J called. A share of clones is missing; checked studies link under half to unresolved V genes, and the rest is unexplained. The V and J calls and clone size come from that table; D and trimming were worked out from the DNA. The sample records roughly 100,000 clones, about 80% of which are singletons. The ten largest clones add up to roughly 8.2% of the sample.

The cohort consisted of hundreds of healthy bone marrow donors. All cohort members were sampled while nominally healthy, although unrecorded immune exposures were likely present. The donor was CMV seropositive and belonged to the group of 270 or so seropositive cohort members. A peripheral blood sample was provided by each donor, and peripheral blood mononuclear cells were used for TCR beta sequencing. The Qiagen DNeasy Blood Extraction Kit was used to extract genomic DNA from the blood cell samples. Taken from cysteine to phenylalanine, the CDR3 has 16 residues. The CDR3 DNA has 48 bases and is translated from base 1. After removal of 0 bases from V and 4 bases from J, the junction retains 8 bases not matched to a gene. CDR1 MNHEY and CDR2 SVGAGI are derived from the germline V gene. The entry originates in a study of cytomegalovirus exposure and HLA in healthy donors (dated by TCRdb to 2016 to 2017). Concerning the study at large: In an earlier analysis of 550 to 750 of the donors, 250 to 300 Gb of sequence data and 100 million or so unique TCR beta sequences from roughly 180 million T cells were reported. Alongside the repertoire data, information on donor age, sex, ethnicity and CMV serostatus was compiled. HLA typing covered class I and class II loci at four-digit resolution. Typing coverage differed by locus: A, B, C, DRB1 and DQB1 were typed in roughly 620-630 donors, DQA1 in approximately 520, DPA1 in around 600, and DPB1 in approximately 450. The study combined high-throughput TCR immunosequencing, statistical association of individual TCRs with disease status, and machine learning to predict cytomegalovirus infection status. Several DR-DQ haplotypes were treated as single units for association and clustering because of strong linkage in the cohort. The study used immunosequencing to profile the T cell repertoires of approximately 640 subjects and linked those repertoires to cytomegalovirus serostatus. In addition to the first cohort of approximately 650 subjects, a separate validation cohort of around 110 different subjects was used. An early release that covered fewer than 800 HLA-typed donors contained about 300 gigabases of sequencing data and approximately 85 million unique TCR sequences. In a later analysis, previously published TCR beta repertoires from several hundred donors were re-analyzed and high-resolution HLA genotyping was added so that TCR occurrence patterns could be studied. Rather than drawing on any new phenotypic data, the later analysis identified candidate immune exposures from TCR beta sequences and the way those sequences occurred across donors. Every repertoire in the discovery cohort had been generated on one and the same sequencing platform. The study aimed to test whether cataloging public T cell receptors could reveal signatures of past pathogen exposure. The genetic ancestry cluster associated with self-reported Caucasian donors included around 76% of the roughly 380 genotyped donors. Among a few hundred genotyped donors of the cohort, an average of 235,054 unique TCR beta nucleotide sequences were sequenced per donor, about a sixth of them non-productive. An earlier analysis of roughly 580 of the donors used high-throughput TCR beta sequencing to judge whether each TCR beta V gene segment behaved as functional or pseudogenic. A later genetic analysis took genome-wide SNP genotypes for about 60% of the roughly 670 donors and used that subset as a discovery cohort. On the study overall, not on this receptor specifically: The 87-base-pair reads could not distinguish some IMGT-functional V segments, including TRBV6-2 and TRBV6-3, so those segments were excluded. A group of highly shared sequence variants was considered likely to be a technical artifact of the sequencing pipeline. The authors suggested that the approach could potentially be extended to other disease states and immunological phenotypes. CMV serostatus was the only immune exposure information available for the cohort. A later analysis found that TCR association rates varied across HLA loci, with DRB1 alleles showing the most associated TCRs and HLA-C alleles the fewest. In an earlier analysis of some 500 of the donors, most TCR beta V segments were observed in productive rearrangements about 87% or about 30% of the time, broadly matching IMGT annotations. In a later genetic analysis, fewer N-insertions in productive TCRs were reported among donors in an Asian-associated ancestry cluster than the roughly 640-donor mean. In the study, 150 to 200 TCR beta chains were listed as associated with cytomegalovirus. Only TCR beta chains were sequenced in this cohort, and the absence of alpha or paired-chain data limited detectable features. A further reported finding was that TCR beta sequences accurately predicted the HLA-A and HLA-B alleles for most subjects in the first cohort. An association between a missense DCLRE1C variant and V-gene and J-gene trimming of TCR beta chains was found in a later genetic analysis and replicated in an independent cohort. Because counts were too low, roughly 17 rarely observed V segments, including chromosome 9 orphons, were left out of the earlier analysis of 587 of the donors. In a later analysis, HLA-associated TCR beta chains were found to be more clonally expanded and to have lower generation probabilities than equally common non-associated chains. A later analysis reported that several top co-occurrence clusters appeared linked to parvovirus B19, influenza, CMV and Epstein-Barr virus. Because HLA typing was unavailable for some donors at each locus, only the typed subset was used in association tests. In both the original and validation cohorts, the classifier was reported to diagnose cytomegalovirus status with high specificity and sensitivity. In a later analysis, about 17,000 TCR beta sequences were associated with specific HLA alleles at a false discovery rate of 0.05. While some public TCRs were present in many individuals, most TCR sequences turned up only very rarely across donors. A later analysis found that most CMV-associated TCR beta chains appeared HLA-restricted, with HLA associations seemingly driven largely by CMV exposure. Correlated functional status among segregating V segments might reflect linkage disequilibrium, but an unknown experimental factor could not be ruled out. Sequencing depth was assumed to be roughly uniform across donors in the presence/absence analyses, though that assumption may not hold. Strong co-occurrence of HLA alleles, especially DR and DQ, made assigning TCR associations to individual alleles difficult. In vitro tests confirmed that a few of the cytomegalovirus-associated TCR beta chains recognize cytomegalovirus antigens.

The specimen sequenced was PBMCs. This sequence was found in a man aged 40-49 years in good health and CMV-seropositive. Rearrangement joined TRBV6-5 to TRBJ1-1, with TRBD1 identical over 7 junction bases. For the CDR3, the sequence is CASSYSRGGTGTEAFF. The DNA reads as follows: TGTGCCAGCAGTTACTCGCGAGGGGGCACTGGCACTGAAGCTTTCTTT.